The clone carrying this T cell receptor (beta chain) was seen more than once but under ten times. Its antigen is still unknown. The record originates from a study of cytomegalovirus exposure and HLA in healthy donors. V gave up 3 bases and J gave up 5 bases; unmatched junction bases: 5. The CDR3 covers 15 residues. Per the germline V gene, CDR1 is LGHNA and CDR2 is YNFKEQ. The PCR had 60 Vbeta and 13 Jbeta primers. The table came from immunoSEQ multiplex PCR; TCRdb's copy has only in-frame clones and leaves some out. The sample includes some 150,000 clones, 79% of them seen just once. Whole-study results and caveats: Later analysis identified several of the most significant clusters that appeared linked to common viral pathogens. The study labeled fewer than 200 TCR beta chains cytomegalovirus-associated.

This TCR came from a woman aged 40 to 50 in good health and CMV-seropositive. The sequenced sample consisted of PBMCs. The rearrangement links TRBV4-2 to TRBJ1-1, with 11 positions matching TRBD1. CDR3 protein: CASSQTDRGQTEAFF. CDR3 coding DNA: TGTGCCAGCAGCCAGACGGACAGGGGGCAGACTGAAGCTTTCTTT.